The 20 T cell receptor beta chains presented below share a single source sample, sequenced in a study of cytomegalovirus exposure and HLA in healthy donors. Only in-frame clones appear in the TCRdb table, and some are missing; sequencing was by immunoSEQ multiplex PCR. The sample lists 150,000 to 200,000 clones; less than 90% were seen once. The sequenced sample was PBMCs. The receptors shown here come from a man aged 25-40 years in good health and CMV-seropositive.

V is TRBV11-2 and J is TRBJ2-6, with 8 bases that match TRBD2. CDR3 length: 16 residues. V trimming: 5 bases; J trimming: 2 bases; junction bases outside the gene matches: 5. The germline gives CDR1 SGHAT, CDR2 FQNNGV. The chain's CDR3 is CASSRSGRTGANVLTF. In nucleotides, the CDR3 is TGTGCCAGCAGCAGGAGCGGGAGAACTGGGGCCAACGTCCTGACTTTC.

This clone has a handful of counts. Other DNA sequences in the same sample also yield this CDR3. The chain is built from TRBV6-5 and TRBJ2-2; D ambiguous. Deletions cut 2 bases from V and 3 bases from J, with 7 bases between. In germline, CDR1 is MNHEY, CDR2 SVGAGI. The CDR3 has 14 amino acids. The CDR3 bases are TGTGCCAGCAGTTACACCCGCGACACCGGGGAGCTGTTTTTT. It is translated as CASSYTRDTGELFF.

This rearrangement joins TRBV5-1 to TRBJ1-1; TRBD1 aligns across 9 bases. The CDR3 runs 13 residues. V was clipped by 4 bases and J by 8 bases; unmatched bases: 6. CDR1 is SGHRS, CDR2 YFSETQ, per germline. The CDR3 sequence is CASSQQQGAEAFF. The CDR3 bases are TGCGCCAGCAGCCAACAACAGGGGGCGGAAGCTTTCTTT.

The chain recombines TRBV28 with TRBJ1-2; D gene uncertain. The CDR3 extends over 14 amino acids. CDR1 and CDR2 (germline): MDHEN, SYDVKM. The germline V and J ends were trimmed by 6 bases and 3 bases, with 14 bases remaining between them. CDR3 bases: TGTGCCAGCAGCCGTGAAACAGTCTACTATGGCTACACCTTC. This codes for CASSRETVYYGYTF.

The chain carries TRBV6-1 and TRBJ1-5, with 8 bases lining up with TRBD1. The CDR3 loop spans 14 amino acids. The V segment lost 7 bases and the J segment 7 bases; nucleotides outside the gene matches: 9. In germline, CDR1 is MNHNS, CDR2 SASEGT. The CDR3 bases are TGTGCCAGCACATTGGCAGGGGGCAGCCAGCCCCAGCATTTT. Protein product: CASTLAGGSQPQHF.

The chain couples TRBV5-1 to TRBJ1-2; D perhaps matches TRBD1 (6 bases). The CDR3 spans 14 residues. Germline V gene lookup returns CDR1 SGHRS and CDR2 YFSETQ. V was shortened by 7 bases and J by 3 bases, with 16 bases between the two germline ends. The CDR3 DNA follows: TGCGCCAGCCAGGAGCAGGGGAGGGACTATGGCTACACCTTC. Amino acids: CASQEQGRDYGYTF.

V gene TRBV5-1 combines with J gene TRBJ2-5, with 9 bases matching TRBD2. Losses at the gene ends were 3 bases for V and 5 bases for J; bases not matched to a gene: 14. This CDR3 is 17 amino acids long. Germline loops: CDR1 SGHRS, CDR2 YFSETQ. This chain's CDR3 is CASSSSPGLAPGETQYF. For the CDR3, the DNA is TGCGCCAGCAGCTCTTCCCCGGGACTAGCCCCGGGGGAGACCCAGTACTTC.

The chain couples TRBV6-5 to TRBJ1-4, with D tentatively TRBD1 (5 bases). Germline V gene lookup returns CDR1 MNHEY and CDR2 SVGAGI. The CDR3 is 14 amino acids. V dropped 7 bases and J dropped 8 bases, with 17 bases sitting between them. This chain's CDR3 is CASTKGTGGEKLFF. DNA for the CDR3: TGTGCCAGCACTAAGGGGACGGGAGGCGAAAAACTGTTTTTT.

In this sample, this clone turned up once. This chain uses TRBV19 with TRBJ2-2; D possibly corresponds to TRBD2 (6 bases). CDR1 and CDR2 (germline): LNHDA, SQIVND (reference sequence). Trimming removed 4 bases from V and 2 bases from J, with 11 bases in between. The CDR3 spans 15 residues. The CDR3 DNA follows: TGTGCCAGTAGTACTTCTAGCGCAAACACCGGGGAGCTGTTTTTT. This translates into CASSTSSANTGELFF.

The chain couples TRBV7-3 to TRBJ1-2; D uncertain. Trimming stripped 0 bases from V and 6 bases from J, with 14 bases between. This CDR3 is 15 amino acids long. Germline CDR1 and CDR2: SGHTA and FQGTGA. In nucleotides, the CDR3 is TGTGCCAGCAGCTTAACGAGGTCGGGAAAAGATGGCTACACCTTC. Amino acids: CASSLTRSGKDGYTF.

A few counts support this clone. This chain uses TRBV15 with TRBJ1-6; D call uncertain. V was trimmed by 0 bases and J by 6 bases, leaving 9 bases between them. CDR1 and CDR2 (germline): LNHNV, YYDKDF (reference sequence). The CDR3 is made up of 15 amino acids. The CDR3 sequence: CATSRDQAANSPLHF. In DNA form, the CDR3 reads TGTGCCACCAGCAGAGATCAGGCAGCTAATTCACCCCTCCACTTT.

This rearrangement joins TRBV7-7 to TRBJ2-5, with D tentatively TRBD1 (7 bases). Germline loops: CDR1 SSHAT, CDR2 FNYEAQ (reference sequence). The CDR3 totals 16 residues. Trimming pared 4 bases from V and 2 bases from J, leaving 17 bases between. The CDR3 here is CASSSPEGALQETQYF. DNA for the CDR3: TGTGCCAGCAGCTCTCCGGAGGGGGCATTACAAGAGACCCAGTACTTC. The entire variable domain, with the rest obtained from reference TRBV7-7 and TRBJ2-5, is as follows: GAGVSQSPRYKVTKRGQDVTLRCDPISSHATLYWYQQALGQGPEFLTYFNYEAQPDKSGLPSDRFSAERPEGSISTLTIQRTEQRDSAMYRCASSSPEGALQETQYFGPGTRLLVL.

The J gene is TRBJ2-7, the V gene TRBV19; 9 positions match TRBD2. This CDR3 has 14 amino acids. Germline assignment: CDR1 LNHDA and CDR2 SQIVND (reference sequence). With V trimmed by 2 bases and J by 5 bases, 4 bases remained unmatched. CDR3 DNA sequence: TGTGCCAGTAGTATAAGAGGGACTAGCCACGAGCAGTACTTC. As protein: CASSIRGTSHEQYF.

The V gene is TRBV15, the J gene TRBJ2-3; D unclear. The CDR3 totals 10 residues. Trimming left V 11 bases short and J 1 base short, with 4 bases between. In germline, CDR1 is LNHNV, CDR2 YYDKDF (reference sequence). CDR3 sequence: CAAGTDTQYF. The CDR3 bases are TGTGCCGCAGGCACAGATACGCAGTATTTT. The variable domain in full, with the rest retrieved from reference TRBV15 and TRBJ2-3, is DAMVIQNPRYQVTQFGKPVTLSCSQTLNHNVMYWYQQKSSQAPKLLFHYYDKDFNNEADTPDNFQSRRPNTSFCFLDIRSPGLGDTAMYLCAAGTDTQYFGPGTRLTVL.

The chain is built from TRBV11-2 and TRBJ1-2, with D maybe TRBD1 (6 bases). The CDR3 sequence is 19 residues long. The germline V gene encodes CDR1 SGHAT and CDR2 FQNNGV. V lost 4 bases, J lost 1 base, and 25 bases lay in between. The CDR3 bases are TGTGCCAGCAGCTCGATAAAATCTACAGGGCCCAGATTTAACTATGGCTACACCTTC. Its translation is CASSSIKSTGPRFNYGYTF.

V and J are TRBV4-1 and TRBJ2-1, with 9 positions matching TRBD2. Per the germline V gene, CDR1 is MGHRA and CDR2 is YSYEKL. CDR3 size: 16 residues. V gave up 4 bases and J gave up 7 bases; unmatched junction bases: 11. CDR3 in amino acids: CASSPLLAGAGNEQFF. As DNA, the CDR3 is TGCGCCAGCAGCCCCCTTTTAGCGGGGGCGGGGAATGAGCAGTTCTTC.

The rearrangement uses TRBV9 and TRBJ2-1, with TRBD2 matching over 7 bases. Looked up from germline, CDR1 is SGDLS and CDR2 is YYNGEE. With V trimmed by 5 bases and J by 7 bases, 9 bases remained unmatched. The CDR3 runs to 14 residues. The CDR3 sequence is CASSWGRAINEQFF. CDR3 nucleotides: TGTGCCAGCAGTTGGGGGAGGGCTATAAATGAGCAGTTCTTC.

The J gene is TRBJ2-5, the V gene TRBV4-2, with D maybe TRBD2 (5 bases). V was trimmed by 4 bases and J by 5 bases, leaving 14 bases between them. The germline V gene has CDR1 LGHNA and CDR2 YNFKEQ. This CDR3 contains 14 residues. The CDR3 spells CASSPLGGTETQYF. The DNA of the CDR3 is TGTGCCAGCAGCCCCCTCGGAGGAACGGAGACCCAGTACTTC.

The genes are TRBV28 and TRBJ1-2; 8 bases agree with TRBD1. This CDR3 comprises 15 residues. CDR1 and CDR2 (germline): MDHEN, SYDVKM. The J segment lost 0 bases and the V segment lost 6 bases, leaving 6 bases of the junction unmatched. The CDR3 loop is CASSSGQGPNYGYTF. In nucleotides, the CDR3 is TGTGCCAGCAGCTCCGGACAGGGACCTAACTATGGCTACACCTTC.

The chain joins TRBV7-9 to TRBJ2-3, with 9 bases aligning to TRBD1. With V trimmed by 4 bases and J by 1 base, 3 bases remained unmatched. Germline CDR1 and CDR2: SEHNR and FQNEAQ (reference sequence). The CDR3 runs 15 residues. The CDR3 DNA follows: TGTGCCAGCAGCTCCACAGGGGGCGGCACAGATACGCAGTATTTT. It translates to CASSSTGGGTDTQYF.